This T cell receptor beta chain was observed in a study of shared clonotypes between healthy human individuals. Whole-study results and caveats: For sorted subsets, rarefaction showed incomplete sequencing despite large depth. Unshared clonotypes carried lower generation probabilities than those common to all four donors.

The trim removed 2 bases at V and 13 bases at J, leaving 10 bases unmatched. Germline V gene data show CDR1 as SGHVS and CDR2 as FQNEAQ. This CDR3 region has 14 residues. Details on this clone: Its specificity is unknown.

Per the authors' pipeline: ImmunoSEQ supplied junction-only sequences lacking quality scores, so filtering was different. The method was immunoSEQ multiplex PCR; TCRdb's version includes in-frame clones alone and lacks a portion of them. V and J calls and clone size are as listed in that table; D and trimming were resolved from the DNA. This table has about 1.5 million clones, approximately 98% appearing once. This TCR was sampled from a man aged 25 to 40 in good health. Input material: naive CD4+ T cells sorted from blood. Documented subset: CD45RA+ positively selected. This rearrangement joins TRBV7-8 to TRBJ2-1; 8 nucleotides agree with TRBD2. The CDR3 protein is CASSLRLATSEQFF. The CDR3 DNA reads TGTGCCAGCAGCTTACGACTAGCGACGAGCGAACAGTTCTTC.